These 23 T cell receptor beta chains were sequenced from one sample in a study of CD8 T cells in ankylosing spondylitis. MiXCR, applied by TCRdb to the 5' RACE reads, yields one record per CDR3 protein. The sample records a few hundred thousand distinct CDR3 sequences, 18% being singletons. The sample comprised blood, either unsorted or a sorted T cell fraction (not recorded which). Receptors were obtained from a male donor with ankylosing spondylitis or in good health (not recorded which).

The chain joins TRBV25-1 to TRBJ2-3, with 15 bases matching TRBD2. V shed 6 bases and J 4 bases; nucleotides not matched to a gene: 11. Germline V CDR1 and CDR2: MGHDK, SYGVNS. The CDR3 length is 18 residues. The CDR3 loop is CASSAPRTSGRAADTQYF. The CDR3 coding sequence is TGTGCCAGCAGCGCTCCTCGGACTAGCGGGAGGGCCGCAGATACGCAGTATTTT.

There are many counts of this clonotype. Here the CDR3 reads CASSPQTSGGSYEQYF. The CDR3 nucleotides are TGCGCCAGCAGCCCGCAAACTAGCGGGGGTTCCTACGAGCAGTACTTC. V is TRBV4-1 and J is TRBJ2-7; 11 nucleotides line up with TRBD2. Germline V lookup: CDR1 MGHRA, CDR2 YSYEKL. V lost 4 bases and J lost 1; bases outside the gene matches: 6. CDR3 length equals 16 residues.

The chain carries TRBV29-1 and TRBJ2-5; D possibly matches TRBD1 or TRBD2 (5 bases each). Germline lookup yields CDR1 SQVTM and CDR2 ANQGSEA. CDR3 length: 16 residues. V was clipped by 2 bases and J by 3 bases, with 19 bases between them. The CDR3 DNA reads as TGCAGCGTTGAAACCGTAGATGGGGGAGTCGAAGAGACCCAGTACTTC. Translated, it gives CSVETVDGGVEETQYF.

This clonotype was observed a few times. V and J are TRBV4-1 and TRBJ2-5, with D perhaps matching TRBD1 (5 bases). The CDR3 has 15 amino acids. CDR1 and CDR2 from the germline V gene are MGHRA and YSYEKL. V was cut by 1 base and J by 0 bases, with 9 bases left in between. The CDR3 DNA reads as TGCGCCAGCAGCCAAGGCCCGACAGACCAAGAGACCCAGTACTTC. Protein: CASSQGPTDQETQYF.

The chain employs TRBV12-3 or TRBV12-4 and TRBJ1-1; 7 bases fit TRBD1. The V gene end was trimmed by 5 bases and the J gene end by 1 base; junction bases not matched to a gene: 7. The CDR3 extends over 15 amino acids. The CDR3 region has the DNA TGTGCCAGCAGTCCCTCCGACAGGGAGAACACTGAAGCTTTCTTT. Translation gives CASSPSDRENTEAFF.

This chain connects TRBV2 to TRBJ2-2; 13 bases align to TRBD2. V was clipped by 2 bases and J by 8 bases; unmatched bases: 2. The CDR3 sequence is 15 residues long. Germline assignment: CDR1 SNHLY and CDR2 FYNNEI. Written as DNA, the CDR3 is TGTGCCAGCAGTGAAAAGACTAGCGGGAGGGGGGAGCTGTTTTTT. Its protein product is CASSEKTSGRGELFF. Full variable domain (rest looked up from reference TRBV2 and TRBJ2-2): EPEVTQTPSHQVTQMGQEVILRCVPISNHLYFYWYRQILGQKVEFLVSFYNNEISEKSEIFDDQFSVERPDGSNFTLKIRSTKLEDSAMYFCASSEKTSGRGELFFGEGSRLTVL.

This rearrangement joins TRBV28 to TRBJ1-1, with TRBD1 identical over 9 bases. Germline CDR1 reads MDHEN; CDR2 reads SYDVKM. Trimming cost V 5 bases and J 4 bases; bases outside gene matches: 11. The CDR3 extends over 16 amino acids. The CDR3 region has the DNA TGTGCCAGCAGTCCTAGGGACAGGGCGCTAAGCACTGAAGCTTTCTTT. Amino acid sequence: CASSPRDRALSTEAFF.

This clonotype appeared a few times. The chain links TRBV9 to TRBJ2-1, with TRBD1 identical over 7 bases. This CDR3 spans 15 amino acids. Germline values: CDR1 SGDLS, CDR2 YYNGEE. V lost 3 bases to trimming and J lost 6 bases; unmatched junction nucleotides: 9. In DNA form, the CDR3 reads TGTGCCAGCAGCGACCCCGGGACAGAGTCCAATGAGCAGTTCTTC. It codes for CASSDPGTESNEQFF. Full variable domain (outside the CDR3, taken from reference TRBV9 and TRBJ2-1): DSGVTQTPKHLITATGQRVTLRCSPRSGDLSVYWYQQSLDQGLQFLIQYYNGEERAKGNILERFSAQQFPDLHSELNLSSLELGDSALYFCASSDPGTESNEQFFGPGTRLTVL.

This clonotype was detected a few times. This chain uses TRBV12-3 or TRBV12-4 with TRBJ2-3; D possibly uses TRBD1 or TRBD2 (5 bases each). V was clipped by 5 bases and J by 2 bases, with 11 bases between them. The CDR3 extends over 14 amino acids. The chain's CDR3 is CASSVGTTTDTQYF. CDR3 coding DNA: TGTGCCAGCAGTGTTGGGACCACCACAGATACGCAGTATTTT.

Turning to this clonotype: Mismatch with germline at one junction end may stem from a read error. The J gene is TRBJ2-1, the V gene TRBV12-3 or TRBV12-4, with TRBD2 as a possible D gene (6 bases). The length of the CDR3 is 16 residues. CDR3 nucleotide sequence: TGTGCCAGCAGTTTTAGACTCGCGGGACCTTACAGTGAGCAGTTCTTC. Translating gives CASSFRLAGPYSEQFF.

This sequence joins TRBV14 and TRBJ2-1; no clear D. The ends were cut back, 0 bases at V and 3 bases at J, with 6 bases in the middle. The CDR3 has 14 residues. The V gene's germline CDR1 is SGHDN and CDR2 FVKESK. The CDR3 sequence: CASSQENRYNEQFF. The CDR3 bases are TGTGCCAGCAGCCAAGAAAATCGCTACAATGAGCAGTTCTTC.

This clonotype was seen at least ten times. V usage is TRBV7-9 and J usage is TRBJ2-3, with 8 bases fitting TRBD2. Trimming removed 5 bases from V and 5 bases from J; junction bases left unmatched: 3. The germline CDR1 and CDR2 sequences are SEHNR and FQNEAQ (reference sequence). The CDR3 runs 13 residues. The DNA for the CDR3 is TGTGCCAGCAGCCTGAGCGGGAGAGATACGCAGTATTTT. Its translation is CASSLSGRDTQYF.

The table lists this clonotype with a few counts. The genes are TRBV20-1 and TRBJ2-1; 7 bases agree with TRBD2. The CDR3 has 17 amino acids. Losses at the gene ends were 6 bases for V and 8 bases for J; bases not matched to a gene: 22. Per the germline V gene, CDR1 is DFQATT and CDR2 is SNEGSKA (reference sequence). The CDR3 coding sequence is TGCAGTGCCCTTAACCTAGCGGCAACGCAACCGGGCCATGAGCAGTTCTTC. Encoded protein: CSALNLAATQPGHEQFF.

The chain carries TRBV6-1 and TRBJ2-5, with 7 bases identical to TRBD1. Germline CDR1 MNHNS, CDR2 SASEGT. V shed 6 bases and J 5 bases; nucleotides not matched to a gene: 12. This CDR3 has 15 residues. CDR3 nucleotides: TGTGCCAGCAGCCTGGGGTCGACAGGGATTGAGACCCAGTACTTC. Translating it yields CASSLGSTGIETQYF.

The chain carries TRBV2 and TRBJ2-1, with 14 nucleotides matching TRBD2. The CDR3 sequence is 15 residues long. Germline V CDR1 and CDR2: SNHLY, FYNNEI. V gave up 5 bases and J gave up 7 bases; unmatched junction bases: 4. This chain's CDR3 is CASSRLAGGSNEQFF. The CDR3 DNA follows: TGTGCCAGCAGTAGACTAGCGGGAGGGAGTAATGAGCAGTTCTTC.

In this sample, this clonotype turned up a few times. J is TRBJ2-2 and V is TRBV5-1, with D uncertain. The V and J ends lost 0 bases and 5 bases respectively, with 14 bases between them. Germline V gives CDR1 SGHRS, CDR2 YFSETQ. The CDR3 length is 16 residues. The CDR3 sequence: CASSLVLFDGTGELFF. The CDR3 coding sequence is TGCGCCAGCAGCTTGGTCTTGTTCGACGGGACCGGGGAGCTGTTTTTT.

The chain recombines TRBV9 with TRBJ1-3; no reliable D call. The CDR3 is 16 residues long. Germline CDR1 reads SGDLS; CDR2 reads YYNGEE. V was trimmed by 0 bases and J by 0 bases, leaving 10 bases between them. The CDR3 sequence: CASSVGGGASGNTIYF. CDR3 coding DNA: TGTGCCAGCAGCGTAGGCGGCGGAGCCTCTGGAAACACCATATATTTT.

This clonotype was seen a handful of times. V and J are TRBV7-3 and TRBJ2-1; D gene uncertain. The V gene's germline CDR1 is SGHTA and CDR2 FQGTGA. V dropped 1 base and J dropped 0 bases, with 10 bases sitting between them. This CDR3 contains 16 residues. CDR3 region: CASSLMVVPSYNEQFF. DNA of the CDR3: TGTGCCAGCAGCTTAATGGTGGTCCCCTCCTACAATGAGCAGTTCTTC.

This clonotype was picked up a small number of times. The rearrangement joins TRBV12-5 to TRBJ1-2, with D maybe TRBD1 (6 bases). V was trimmed by 0 bases and J by 10 bases, leaving 18 bases between them. CDR1 and CDR2 from the germline V gene are LGHNT and FRNRAP. This CDR3 has 15 amino acids. Here the CDR3 reads CASGLVRGRKIDYTF. The CDR3 coding sequence is TGTGCTAGTGGTTTGGTAAGGGGGAGGAAGATTGACTACACCTTC.

This chain joins TRBV6-4 and TRBJ2-7; D remains ambiguous. V shed 4 bases and J shed 0 bases, with 10 bases lying between them. Germline V CDR1 and CDR2: MRHNA, SNTAGT. This CDR3 comprises 14 residues. The chain's CDR3 is CASSVHSLSYEQYF. In DNA, the CDR3 is TGTGCCAGCAGTGTCCACAGCCTCTCCTACGAGCAGTACTTC.

A few counts support this clonotype. J is TRBJ1-5 and V is TRBV19; D is undetermined. CDR1 is LNHDA, CDR2 SQIVND, per germline (reference sequence). This CDR3 is built from 13 residues. V shed 3 bases and J shed 1 base, with 4 bases lying between them. CDR3 loop: CASSIASNQPQHF. In DNA form, the CDR3 reads TGTGCCAGTAGTATTGCCAGCAATCAGCCCCAGCATTTT.

The rearrangement uses TRBV4-1 and TRBJ2-7, with D unclear. V lost 1 base and J lost 0, with 13 bases in between. This CDR3 contains 16 residues. The V gene's germline CDR1 is MGHRA and CDR2 YSYEKL. The CDR3 DNA follows: TGCGCCAGCAGCCAAGCACCTCCGCCCAGCTCCTACGAGCAGTACTTC. The encoded protein is CASSQAPPPSSYEQYF.

This clonotype showed up many times. The chain is built from TRBV3-1 and TRBJ1-2; D is perhaps TRBD1 (6 bases). Germline V gene sequence: CDR1 LGHDT, CDR2 YNNKEL (reference sequence). The CDR3 length is 13 residues. Deletions cut 2 bases from V and 8 bases from J, with 12 bases between. The CDR3 bases are TGTGCCAGCAGCCAATGGGGGGGGCTCGGCTACACCTTC. Amino acids: CASSQWGGLGYTF.